This TCR beta chain was recorded in a study of cytomegalovirus exposure and HLA in healthy donors. This clone was seen a few times. Its antigen remains unknown. PCR used 60 Vbeta primers and 13 Jbeta primers. Profiling relied on immunoSEQ multiplex PCR, and the TCRdb table lists in-frame clones only, not all of them. The table includes roughly 150,000 clones, approximately 82% detected once. Findings of the study overall: Confirmation in vitro established that a few CMV-associated chains were specific for CMV antigens.

V was clipped by 3 bases and J by 4 bases, with 7 bases between them. This CDR3 has 13 residues. From germline, CDR1 is ENHRY and CDR2 SYGVKD. The sequenced sample was PBMCs. The rearrangement joins TRBV10-3 to TRBJ1-5; no definite D call. The sequence was obtained from a woman in her forties or fifties in good health and CMV-seropositive. CDR3: CAISDSGNQPQHF. DNA for the CDR3: TGTGCCATCAGTGACTCGGGGAATCAGCCCCAGCATTTT.